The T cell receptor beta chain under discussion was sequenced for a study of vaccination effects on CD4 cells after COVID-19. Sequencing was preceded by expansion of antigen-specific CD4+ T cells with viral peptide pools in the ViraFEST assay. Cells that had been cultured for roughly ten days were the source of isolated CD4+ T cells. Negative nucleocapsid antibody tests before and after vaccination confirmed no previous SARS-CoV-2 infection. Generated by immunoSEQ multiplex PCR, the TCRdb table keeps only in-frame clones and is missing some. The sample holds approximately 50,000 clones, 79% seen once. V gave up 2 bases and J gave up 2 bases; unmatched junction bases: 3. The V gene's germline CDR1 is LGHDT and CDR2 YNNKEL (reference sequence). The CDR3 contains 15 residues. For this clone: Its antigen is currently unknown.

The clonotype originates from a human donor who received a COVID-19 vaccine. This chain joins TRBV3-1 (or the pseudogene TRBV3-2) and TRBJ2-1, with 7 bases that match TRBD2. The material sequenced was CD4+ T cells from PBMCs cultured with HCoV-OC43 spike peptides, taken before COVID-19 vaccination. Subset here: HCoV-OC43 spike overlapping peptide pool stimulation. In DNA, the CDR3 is TGTGCCAGCAGCCAACTCGCGGGGGCCTACAATGAGCAGTTCTTC. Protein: CASSQLAGAYNEQFF.